A selection of T cell receptor beta chains follows, all from one sample in a study of T cell responses to AZD1222 COVID-19 vaccine. The method was immunoSEQ multiplex PCR; TCRdb's version includes in-frame clones alone and lacks a portion of them. The sample contains about 130,000 clones, nearly 95% of which appear only once. The material was peripheral blood, obtained on day 0 of AZD1222 vaccination. The receptors stem from an adult in good health. Each CDR3 is given with its conserved first and last residue. Fields, in order: clone size, J gene, D gene, V gene, CDR3 protein, CDR3 DNA. A D gene is named only where the DNA matches it firmly. Clone size is given for some rows only: seen once, a few or many times, or a class if the clone is expanded.

once,TRBJ1-1,TRBD1,TRBV13,CASSLRMGQGSGTEAFF,TGTGCCAGCAGCTTGCGGATGGGACAGGGTAGCGGCACTGAAGCTTTCTTT
NA,TRBJ2-7,TRBD2,TRBV3-1/TRBV3-2,CASSQEAGTGSYEQYF,TGTGCCAGCAGCCAAGAAGCGGGGACTGGCTCCTACGAGCAGTACTTC
NA,TRBJ2-7,NA,TRBV19,CAINGLSYEQYF,TGTGCCATCAACGGGCTATCCTACGAGCAGTACTTC
NA,TRBJ1-2,TRBD1,TRBV10-3,CAIGTGGNGYTF,TGTGCCATCGGGACAGGGGGCAATGGCTACACCTTC
NA,TRBJ2-2,TRBD1,TRBV5-4,CASSPGQSLNTGELFF,TGTGCCAGCAGCCCGGGACAGAGCCTGAACACCGGGGAGCTGTTTTTT
NA,TRBJ1-2,NA,TRBV2,CASSEKGNYGYTF,TGTGCCAGCAGTGAGAAGGGAAACTATGGCTACACCTTC
NA,TRBJ1-2,NA,TRBV27,CASSLDTRDGYTF,TGTGCCAGCAGTTTGGACACCAGGGACGGCTACACCTTC
NA,TRBJ2-1,TRBD2,TRBV3-1/TRBV3-2,CASSQGAGGSDWGNEQFF,TGTGCCAGCAGCCAAGGGGCGGGGGGCTCCGACTGGGGCAATGAGCAGTTCTTC
NA,TRBJ2-7,TRBD2,TRBV19,CASSSSGGRSYEQYF,TGTGCCAGTAGTTCCTCGGGGGGGCGCTCCTACGAGCAGTACTTC
NA,TRBJ2-2,NA,TRBV5-6,CASSPTANTGELFF,TGTGCCAGCAGCCCTACCGCGAACACCGGGGAGCTGTTTTTT
NA,TRBJ1-6,TRBD1,TRBV18,CASSPGQEVGSPLHF,TGTGCCAGCTCACCCGGACAGGAGGTTGGCTCACCCCTCCACTTT
few,TRBJ1-2,TRBD1,TRBV18,CASHRGGQGTYGYTF,TGTGCCAGCCATCGCGGGGGACAGGGGACCTATGGCTACACCTTC
NA,TRBJ1-2,NA,TRBV6-5,CASSYDAFPGDGYTF,TGTGCCAGCAGTTACGATGCTTTCCCTGGGGATGGCTACACCTTC
NA,TRBJ2-1,NA,TRBV19,CASSISGVLYNEQFF,TGTGCCAGTAGTATCTCCGGGGTACTATACAATGAGCAGTTCTTC
NA,TRBJ1-2,NA,TRBV10-3,CAISDRALANYGYTF,TGTGCCATCAGTGACAGGGCCCTAGCTAACTATGGCTACACCTTC
NA,TRBJ2-2,NA,TRBV11-3,CASSLGPNTGELFF,TGTGCCAGCAGCTTGGGTCCGAACACCGGGGAGCTGTTTTTT
NA,TRBJ1-3,TRBD1,TRBV9,CASSVTGQGENTIYF,TGTGCCAGCAGCGTAACGGGACAGGGAGAAAACACCATATATTTT
once,TRBJ1-5,NA,TRBV2,CASSDGLNQPQHF,TGTGCCAGTTCCGACGGATTAAATCAGCCCCAGCATTTT
NA,TRBJ2-1,NA,TRBV7-2,CASSFGGHNEQFF,TGTGCCAGCAGCTTCGGGGGGCACAATGAGCAGTTCTTC
once,TRBJ2-3,TRBD2,TRBV7-2,CASSLVRMAGGRTDTQYF,TGTGCCAGCAGCTTAGTGAGGATGGCGGGGGGGCGCACAGATACGCAGTATTTT
NA,TRBJ1-1,NA,TRBV6-5,CASSRVQNTEAFF,TGTGCCAGCAGCAGGGTCCAGAACACTGAAGCTTTCTTT
once,TRBJ2-7,TRBD1,TRBV18,CASSPGQGPSYEQYF,TGTGCCAGCTCACCGGGACAGGGGCCGTCCTACGAGCAGTACTTC
once,TRBJ2-6,NA,TRBV10-1,CASSSQGTGANVLTF,TGCGCCAGCAGTTCACAGGGAACTGGGGCCAACGTCCTGACTTTC
NA,TRBJ1-1,NA,TRBV7-8,CASSLSPALNTEAFF,TGTGCCAGCAGCTTATCCCCAGCCCTGAACACTGAAGCTTTCTTT
NA,TRBJ1-1,TRBD1,TRBV29-1,CSVEASQGASGEAFF,TGCAGCGTTGAGGCATCACAGGGGGCATCGGGTGAAGCTTTCTTT
NA,TRBJ1-2,TRBD1,TRBV5-5,CASSLLGPQGDGYTF,TGTGCCAGCAGCTTGCTTGGGCCCCAGGGGGATGGCTACACCTTC
few,TRBJ1-2,NA,TRBV19,CASSISRMYGYTF,TGTGCCAGTAGTATTTCGCGGATGTATGGCTACACCTTC
NA,TRBJ1-5,NA,TRBV7-9,CASSLTGGNQPQHF,TGTGCCAGCAGCCTTACAGGAGGCAATCAGCCCCAGCATTTT
NA,TRBJ1-5,TRBD1,TRBV19,CASSIGGGDSRQPQHF,TGTGCCAGTAGTATAGGGGGTGGGGACAGCCGTCAGCCCCAGCATTTT
NA,TRBJ1-3,NA,TRBV29-1,CSAGLQGNTIYF,TGCAGCGCCGGTCTTCAGGGAAACACCATATATTTT
NA,TRBJ1-3,NA,TRBV7-9,CASSLALGNTIYF,TGTGCCAGCAGCTTAGCGCTGGGAAACACCATATATTTT
NA,TRBJ1-2,NA,TRBV3-1/TRBV3-2,CASSQDGGRYGYTF,TGTGCCAGCAGCCAAGATGGGGGACGGTATGGCTACACCTTC
NA,TRBJ2-7,TRBD2,TRBV2,CASRLAGYYEQYF,TGTGCCAGCAGACTAGCGGGATACTACGAGCAGTACTTC
NA,TRBJ1-2,NA,TRBV6-5,CASSYLKSGYTF,TGTGCCAGCAGTTACCTAAAATCCGGCTACACCTTC
NA,TRBJ2-3,NA,TRBV5-4,CASSLVSTDTQYF,TGTGCCAGCAGCTTGGTTAGCACAGATACGCAGTATTTT
NA,TRBJ1-3,NA,TRBV6-5,CASSYSAISGNTIYF,TGTGCCAGCAGTTACTCAGCGATTTCTGGAAACACCATATATTTT
NA,TRBJ1-3,NA,TRBV14,CASSQVMGAGNTIYF,TGTGCCAGCAGCCAAGTTATGGGGGCTGGAAACACCATATATTTT
NA,TRBJ1-5,TRBD1,TRBV19,CASSTEGTGAGQPQHF,TGTGCCAGTAGTACGGAGGGGACAGGGGCTGGTCAGCCCCAGCATTTT
NA,TRBJ1-1,NA,TRBV7-2,CASSLKGRNTEAFF,TGTGCCAGCAGCTTAAAGGGGAGGAACACTGAAGCTTTCTTT
NA,TRBJ2-2,TRBD1,TRBV11-2,CASSLWDRGTGELFF,TGTGCCAGCAGCCTCTGGGACAGGGGGACCGGGGAGCTGTTTTTT
NA,TRBJ1-3,NA,TRBV11-2,CASSYAQGLRNTIYF,TGTGCCAGCAGCTACGCCCAGGGTCTTAGAAACACCATATATTTT
NA,TRBJ2-1,NA,TRBV5-6,CASSLGLSSYNEQFF,TGTGCCAGCAGCTTGGGCCTGAGCTCCTACAATGAGCAGTTCTTC
once,TRBJ2-1,NA,TRBV18,CASSLNRENEQFF,TGTGCCAGCTCATTAAACAGGGAGAATGAGCAGTTCTTC
NA,TRBJ2-6,NA,TRBV7-8,CASSFRPRGSNYSGANVLTF,TGTGCCAGCAGCTTCCGACCCCGAGGGTCCAACTACTCTGGGGCCAACGTCCTGACTTTC
NA,TRBJ2-5,NA,TRBV5-4,CASSIHGIRETQYF,TGTGCCAGCAGCATACACGGGATAAGGGAGACCCAGTACTTC
NA,TRBJ2-6,TRBD1,TRBV6-1,CASSGTGGSGANVLTF,TGTGCCAGCAGTGGGACAGGGGGCTCTGGGGCCAACGTCCTGACTTTC
NA,TRBJ1-2,NA,TRBV7-9,CASSLTSSRRVGYTF,TGTGCCAGCAGTCTTACTAGTTCGCGGAGGGTCGGCTACACCTTC